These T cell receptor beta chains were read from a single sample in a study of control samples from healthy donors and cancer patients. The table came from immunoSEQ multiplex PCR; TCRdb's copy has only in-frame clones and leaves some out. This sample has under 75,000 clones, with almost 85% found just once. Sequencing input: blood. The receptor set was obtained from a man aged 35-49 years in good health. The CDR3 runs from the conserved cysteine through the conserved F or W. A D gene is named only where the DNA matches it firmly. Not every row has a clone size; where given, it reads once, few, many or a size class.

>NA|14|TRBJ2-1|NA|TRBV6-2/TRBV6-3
CASSYLAEYNEQFF
TGTGCCAGCAGTTATCTCGCCGAATACAATGAGCAGTTCTTC
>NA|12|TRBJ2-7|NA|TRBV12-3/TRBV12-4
CASSLLAYEQYF
TGTGCCAGCAGCCTCCTGGCCTACGAGCAGTACTTC
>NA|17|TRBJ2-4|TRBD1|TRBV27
CASSPASGTGERNIQYF
TGTGCCAGCAGTCCAGCCTCCGGGACAGGGGAGAGAAACATTCAGTACTTC
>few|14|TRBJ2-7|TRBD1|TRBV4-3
CASSPGTGTYEQYF
TGCGCCAGCAGCCCCGGGACAGGGACCTACGAGCAGTACTTC
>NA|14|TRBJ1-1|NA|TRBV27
CASSFRSGRTEAFF
TGTGCCAGCAGTTTTAGAAGTGGCAGGACTGAAGCTTTCTTT
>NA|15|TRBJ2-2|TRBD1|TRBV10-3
CAISESQQGTGELFF
TGTGCCATCAGTGAATCCCAACAGGGGACCGGGGAGCTGTTTTTT
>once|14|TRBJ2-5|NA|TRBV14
CASSQVSGGETQYF
TGTGCCAGCAGCCAAGTATCTGGGGGGGAGACCCAGTACTTC
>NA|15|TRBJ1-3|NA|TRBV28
CASSLTVSSGNTIYF
TGTGCCAGCAGTTTGACAGTGAGCTCTGGAAACACCATATATTTT
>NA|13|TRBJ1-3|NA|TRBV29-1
CSVDTGPGNTIYF
TGCAGCGTTGATACAGGGCCGGGAAACACCATATATTTT
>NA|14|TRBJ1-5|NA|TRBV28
CASSLGISNQPQHF
TGTGCCAGCAGCCTGGGAATTAGCAATCAGCCCCAGCATTTT
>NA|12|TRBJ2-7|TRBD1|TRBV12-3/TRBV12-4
CASGDRYYEQYF
TGTGCCAGCGGGGACAGGTACTACGAGCAGTACTTC
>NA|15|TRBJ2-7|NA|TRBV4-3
CASSQDRYSSYEQYF
TGCGCCAGCAGCCAAGATCGGTATAGCTCCTACGAGCAGTACTTC
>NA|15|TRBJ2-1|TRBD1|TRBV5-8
CASSLASGGDNEQFF
TGTGCCAGCAGCTTGGCTTCAGGGGGCGATAATGAGCAGTTCTTC
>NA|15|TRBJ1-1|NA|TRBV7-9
CASSFGIAGFTEAFF
TGTGCCAGCAGCTTTGGAATAGCAGGGTTCACTGAAGCTTTCTTT
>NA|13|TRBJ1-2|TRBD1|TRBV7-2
CASSLDRGYGYTF
TGTGCCAGCAGCCTTGACAGGGGTTATGGCTACACCTTC
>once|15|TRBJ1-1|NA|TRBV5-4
CASSLGNTLNTEAFF
TGTGCCAGCAGCTTGGGCAATACTTTGAACACTGAAGCTTTCTTT
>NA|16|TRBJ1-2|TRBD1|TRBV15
CATIPAGQGVNYGYTF
TGTGCCACCATCCCCGCGGGACAGGGTGTTAACTATGGCTACACCTTC
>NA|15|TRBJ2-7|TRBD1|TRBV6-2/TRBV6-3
CASSHPGQGRNEQYF
TGTGCCAGCAGCCATCCGGGACAGGGGCGGAACGAGCAGTACTTC
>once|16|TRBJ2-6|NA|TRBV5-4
CASSSGAGSGANVLTF
TGTGCCAGCAGCTCGGGCGCGGGCTCTGGGGCCAACGTCCTGACTTTC
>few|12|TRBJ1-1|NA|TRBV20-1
CSASLSGVEAFF
TGCAGTGCTAGTTTATCAGGGGTTGAAGCTTTCTTT
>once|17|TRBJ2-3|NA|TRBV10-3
CAISESTGSPSTDTQYF
TGTGCCATCAGTGAGTCAACGGGATCCCCTAGCACAGATACGCAGTATTTT
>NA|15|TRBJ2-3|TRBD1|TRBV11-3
CASSFVGQLTDTQYF
TGTGCCAGCAGCTTCGTGGGACAGCTCACAGATACGCAGTATTTT
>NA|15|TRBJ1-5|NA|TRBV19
CASSIVGRVPQPQHF
TGTGCCAGTAGTATAGTCGGTAGGGTTCCCCAGCCCCAGCATTTT
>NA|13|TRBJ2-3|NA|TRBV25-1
CASRLVSTDTQYF
TGTGCCAGCAGACTAGTAAGCACAGATACGCAGTATTTT
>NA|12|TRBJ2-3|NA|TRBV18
CASSPGTDTQYF
TGTGCCAGCTCACCCGGCACAGATACGCAGTATTTT
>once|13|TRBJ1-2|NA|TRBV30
CAWSLTRGYGYTF
TGTGCCTGGAGTCTTACTAGAGGGTATGGCTACACCTTC
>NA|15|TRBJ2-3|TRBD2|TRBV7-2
CASSLASGEVNTQYF
TGTGCCAGCAGCTTAGCGAGCGGGGAGGTAAATACGCAGTATTTT
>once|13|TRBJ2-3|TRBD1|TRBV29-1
CSGDLTGSDTQYF
TGCAGCGGCGATTTGACAGGGTCAGATACGCAGTATTTT
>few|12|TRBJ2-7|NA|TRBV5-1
CASSFHPDEQYF
TGCGCCAGCAGCTTTCACCCCGACGAGCAGTACTTC
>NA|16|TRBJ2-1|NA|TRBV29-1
CSVEGGWQGKNNEQFF
TGCAGCGTTGAAGGAGGGTGGCAGGGGAAAAACAATGAGCAGTTCTTC
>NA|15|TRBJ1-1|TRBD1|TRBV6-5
CASSYASRGATEAFF
TGTGCCAGCAGTTACGCCTCCAGGGGGGCGACTGAAGCTTTCTTT